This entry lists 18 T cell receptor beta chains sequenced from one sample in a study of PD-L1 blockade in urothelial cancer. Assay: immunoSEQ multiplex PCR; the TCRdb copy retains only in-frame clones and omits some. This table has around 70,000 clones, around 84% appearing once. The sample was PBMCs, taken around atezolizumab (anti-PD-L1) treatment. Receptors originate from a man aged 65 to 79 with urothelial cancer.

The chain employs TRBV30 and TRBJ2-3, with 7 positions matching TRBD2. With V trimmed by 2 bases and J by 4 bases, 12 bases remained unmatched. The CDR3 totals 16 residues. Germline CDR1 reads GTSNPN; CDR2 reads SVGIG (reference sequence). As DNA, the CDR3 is TGTGCCTGGAGTAATCAGGCGGGAGTTGGAGCAGATACGCAGTATTTT. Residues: CAWSNQAGVGADTQYF.

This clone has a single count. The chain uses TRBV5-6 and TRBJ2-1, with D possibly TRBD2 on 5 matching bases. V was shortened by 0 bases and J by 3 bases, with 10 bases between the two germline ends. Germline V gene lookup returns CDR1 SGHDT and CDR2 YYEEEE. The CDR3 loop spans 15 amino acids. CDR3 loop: CASSLGGSGYNEQFF. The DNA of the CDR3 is TGTGCCAGCAGCTTGGGTGGGAGCGGCTACAATGAGCAGTTCTTC.

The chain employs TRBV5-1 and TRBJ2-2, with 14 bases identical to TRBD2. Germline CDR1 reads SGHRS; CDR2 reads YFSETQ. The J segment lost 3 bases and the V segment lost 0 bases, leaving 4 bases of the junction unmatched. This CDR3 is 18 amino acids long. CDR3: CASSLEGLAGDHTGELFF. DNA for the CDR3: TGCGCCAGCAGCTTGGAGGGACTAGCGGGAGACCACACCGGGGAGCTGTTTTTT.

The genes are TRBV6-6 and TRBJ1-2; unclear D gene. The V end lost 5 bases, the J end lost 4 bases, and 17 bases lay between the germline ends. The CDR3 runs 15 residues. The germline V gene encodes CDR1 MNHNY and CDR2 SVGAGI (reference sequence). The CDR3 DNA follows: TGTGCCAGCAGTAACGCGAGGGTGCCCTTCTATGGCTACACCTTC. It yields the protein CASSNARVPFYGYTF.

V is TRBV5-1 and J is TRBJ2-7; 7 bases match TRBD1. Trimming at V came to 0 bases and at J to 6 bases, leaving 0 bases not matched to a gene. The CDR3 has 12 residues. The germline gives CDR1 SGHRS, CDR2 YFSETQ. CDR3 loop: CASSLGQGEQYF. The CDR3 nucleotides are TGCGCCAGCAGCTTGGGACAGGGCGAGCAGTACTTC.

The CDR3 DNA follows: TGCGCCAGCAGCTTGGGAGGTTCGGACAGGGAAAAACTGTTTTTT. Amino acids: CASSLGGSDREKLFF. V is TRBV5-1 and J is TRBJ1-4; 7 bases match TRBD1. CDR1 is SGHRS and CDR2 is YFSETQ in the germline V gene. The ends lost 0 bases at V and 8 bases at J; junction bases unmatched: 7. The CDR3 is 15 residues long.

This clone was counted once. The CDR3 DNA reads as TGTGCCAGCAGCTTAGGGCAGGGTCCGTACAATGAGCAGTTCTTC. This gives the protein CASSLGQGPYNEQFF. The chain is built from TRBV11-2 and TRBJ2-1; perhaps TRBD1 as D (5 bases). V was cut by 1 base and J by 4 bases, with 11 bases left in between. Germline lookup yields CDR1 SGHAT and CDR2 FQNNGV. The CDR3 extends over 15 amino acids.

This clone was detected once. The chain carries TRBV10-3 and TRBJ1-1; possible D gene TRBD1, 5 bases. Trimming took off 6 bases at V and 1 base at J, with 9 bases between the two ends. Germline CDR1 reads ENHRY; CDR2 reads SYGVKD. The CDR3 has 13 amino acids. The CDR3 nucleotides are TGTGCCATCAGGCAGGGTCCGAACACTGAAGCTTTCTTT. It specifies CAIRQGPNTEAFF.

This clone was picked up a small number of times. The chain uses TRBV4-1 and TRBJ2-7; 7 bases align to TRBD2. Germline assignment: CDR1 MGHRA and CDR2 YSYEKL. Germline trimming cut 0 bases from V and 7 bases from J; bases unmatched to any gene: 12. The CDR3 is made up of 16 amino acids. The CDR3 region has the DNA TGCGCCAGCAGCCAAGATCCGCTAGCGGTTCGGTGGGAGCAGTACTTC. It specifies CASSQDPLAVRWEQYF.

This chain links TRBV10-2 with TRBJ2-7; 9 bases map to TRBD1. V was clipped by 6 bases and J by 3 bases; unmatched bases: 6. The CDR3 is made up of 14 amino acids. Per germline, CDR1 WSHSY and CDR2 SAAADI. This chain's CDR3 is CASRSGTGSYEQYF. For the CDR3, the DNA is TGCGCCAGCAGATCCGGGACAGGGAGCTACGAGCAGTACTTC.

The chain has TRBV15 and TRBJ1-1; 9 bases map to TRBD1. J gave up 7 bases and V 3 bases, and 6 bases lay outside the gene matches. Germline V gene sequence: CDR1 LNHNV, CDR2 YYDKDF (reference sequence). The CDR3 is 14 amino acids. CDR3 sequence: CATSRLTGGREAFF. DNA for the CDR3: TGTGCCACCAGCAGGCTTACAGGGGGCCGTGAAGCTTTCTTT. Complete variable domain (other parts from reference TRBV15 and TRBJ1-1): DAMVIQNPRYQVTQFGKPVTLSCSQTLNHNVMYWYQQKSSQAPKLLFHYYDKDFNNEADTPDNFQSRRPNTSFCFLDIRSPGLGDTAMYLCATSRLTGGREAFFGQGTRLTVV.

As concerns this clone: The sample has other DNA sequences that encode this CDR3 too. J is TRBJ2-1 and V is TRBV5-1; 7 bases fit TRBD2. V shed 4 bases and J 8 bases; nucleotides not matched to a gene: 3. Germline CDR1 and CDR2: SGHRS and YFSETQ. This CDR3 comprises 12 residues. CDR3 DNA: TGCGCCAGCAGCCTTGGGGGGGATGAGCAGTTCTTC. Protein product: CASSLGGDEQFF. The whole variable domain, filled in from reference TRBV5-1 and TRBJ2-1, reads KAGVTQTPRYLIKTRGQQVTLSCSPISGHRSVSWYQQTPGQGLQFLFEYFSETQRNKGNFPGRFSGRQFSNSRSEMNVSTLELGDSALYLCASSLGGDEQFFGPGTRLTVL.

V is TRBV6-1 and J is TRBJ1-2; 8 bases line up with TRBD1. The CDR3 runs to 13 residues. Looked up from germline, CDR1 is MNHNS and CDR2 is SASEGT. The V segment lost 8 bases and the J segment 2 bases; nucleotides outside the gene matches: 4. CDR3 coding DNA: TGTGCCAGCGACCGGGACAGGAACTATGGCTACACCTTC. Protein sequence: CASDRDRNYGYTF.

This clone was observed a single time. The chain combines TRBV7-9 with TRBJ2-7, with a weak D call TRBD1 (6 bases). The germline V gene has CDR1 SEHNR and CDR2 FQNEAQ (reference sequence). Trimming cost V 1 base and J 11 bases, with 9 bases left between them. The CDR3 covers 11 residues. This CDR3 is CASSLGQGKYF. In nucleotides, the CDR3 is TGTGCCAGCAGCTTAGGGCAGGGGAAGTACTTC.

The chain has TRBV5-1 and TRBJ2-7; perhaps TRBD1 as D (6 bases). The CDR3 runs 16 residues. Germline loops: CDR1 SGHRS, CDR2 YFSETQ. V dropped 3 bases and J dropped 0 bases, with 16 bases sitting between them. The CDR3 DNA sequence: TGCGCCAGCAGCTCGGTCCTAGGGGGAAGCTCCTACGAGCAGTACTTC. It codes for CASSSVLGGSSYEQYF.

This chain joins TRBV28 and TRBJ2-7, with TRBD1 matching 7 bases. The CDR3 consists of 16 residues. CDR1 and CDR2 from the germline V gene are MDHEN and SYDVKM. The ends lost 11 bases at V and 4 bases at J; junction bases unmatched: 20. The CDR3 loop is CAARGGGQSYGYEQYF. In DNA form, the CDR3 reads TGTGCCGCCCGAGGGGGCGGACAGTCGTACGGATACGAGCAGTACTTC.

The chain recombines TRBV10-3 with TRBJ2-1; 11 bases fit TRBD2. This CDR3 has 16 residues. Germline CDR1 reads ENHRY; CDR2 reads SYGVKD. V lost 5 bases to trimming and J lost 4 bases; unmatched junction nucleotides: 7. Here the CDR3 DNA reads TGTGCCATCAGTCCGGGACTAGCGGAAGGATACAATGAGCAGTTCTTC. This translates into CAISPGLAEGYNEQFF.

Here the CDR3 reads CASSYPSQGSEQFF. As DNA, the CDR3 is TGTGCCAGCAGCTACCCATCACAGGGGTCTGAGCAGTTCTTC. This chain connects TRBV5-4 to TRBJ2-1, with 7 nucleotides matching TRBD1. V dropped 3 bases and J dropped 9; count of bases not matched to a gene: 9. CDR3 length equals 14 residues. Germline CDR1 SGHNT, CDR2 YYREEE (reference sequence).